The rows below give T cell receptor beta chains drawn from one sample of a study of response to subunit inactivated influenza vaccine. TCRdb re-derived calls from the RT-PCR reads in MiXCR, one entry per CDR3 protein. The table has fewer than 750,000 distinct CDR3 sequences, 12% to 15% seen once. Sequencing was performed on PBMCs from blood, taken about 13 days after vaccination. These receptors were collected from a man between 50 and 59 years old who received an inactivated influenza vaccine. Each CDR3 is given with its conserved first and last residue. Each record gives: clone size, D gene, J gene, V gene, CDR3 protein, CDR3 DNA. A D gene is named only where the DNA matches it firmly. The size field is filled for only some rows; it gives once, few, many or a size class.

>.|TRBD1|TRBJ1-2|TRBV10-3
CAIRTTGGENYGYTF
TGTGCCATCAGGACAACAGGGGGCGAAAACTATGGCTACACCTTC
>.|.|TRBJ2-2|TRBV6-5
CASSYSGDKTGELFF
TGTGCCAGCAGTTACTCGGGGGATAAGACCGGGGAGCTGTTTTTT
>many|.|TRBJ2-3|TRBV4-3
CASSGAGLTDTQYF
TGCGCCTCAAGTGGAGCAGGACTCACAGATACGCAGTATTTT
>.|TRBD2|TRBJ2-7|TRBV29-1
CSVDSWGLGNEQYF
TGCAGCGTTGACAGTTGGGGACTAGGTAACGAGCAGTACTTC
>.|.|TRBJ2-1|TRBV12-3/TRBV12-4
CASSQGPSNEQFF
TGTGCCAGCAGTCAGGGACCCTCCAATGAGCAGTTCTTC
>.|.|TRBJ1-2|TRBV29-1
CSVEVGRGYGYTF
TGCAGCGTTGAAGTGGGGCGCGGCTATGGCTACACCTTC
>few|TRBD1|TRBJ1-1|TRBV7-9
CASSLGGQGGTEAFF
TGTGCCAGCAGCTTAGGTGGACAGGGAGGGACTGAAGCTTTCTTT
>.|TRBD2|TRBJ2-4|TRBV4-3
CASSQDLAGLAKNIRYF
TGCGCCAGCAGCCAAGATCTAGCGGGGCTAGCCAAAAACATTCGGTACTTC
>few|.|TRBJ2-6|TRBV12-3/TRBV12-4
CASSKDVSGANVLTF
TGTGCCAGCAGTAAGGATGTCTCTGGGGCCAACGTCCTGACTTTC
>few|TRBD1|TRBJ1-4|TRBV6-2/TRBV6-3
CASSVTGGTNEKLFF
TGTGCCAGCAGTGTAACAGGGGGCACTAATGAAAAACTGTTTTTT
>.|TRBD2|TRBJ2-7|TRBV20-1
CSARPTSGRSYEQYF
TGCAGTGCTAGACCGACTAGCGGAAGGTCCTACGAGCAGTACTTC
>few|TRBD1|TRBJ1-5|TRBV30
CAWSGQGRGPQHF
TGTGCCTGGAGTGGACAGGGAAGGGGGCCCCAGCATTTT
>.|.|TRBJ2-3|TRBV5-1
CASSLGGGNVDTQYF
TGCGCCAGCAGCTTGGGCGGCGGGAATGTAGATACGCAGTATTTT
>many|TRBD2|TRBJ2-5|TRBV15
CATSSGLADQETQYF
TGTGCCACCAGCTCGGGACTAGCGGACCAAGAGACCCAGTACTTC
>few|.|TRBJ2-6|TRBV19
CASSIQPGSGANVLTF
TGTGCCAGTAGTATACAGCCCGGCTCTGGGGCCAACGTCCTGACTTTC
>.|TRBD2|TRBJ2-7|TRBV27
CASSPDLAGSSYEQYF
TGTGCCAGCAGTCCCGATCTAGCGGGTAGCTCCTACGAGCAGTACTTC
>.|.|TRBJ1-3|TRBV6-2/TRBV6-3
CASSTGSYSGNTIYF
TGTGCCAGCAGTACGGGATCCTACTCCGGAAACACCATATATTTT
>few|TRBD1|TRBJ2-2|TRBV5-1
CASSLGQGSAGELFF
TGCGCCAGCAGCCTGGGACAGGGAAGCGCCGGGGAGCTGTTTTTT
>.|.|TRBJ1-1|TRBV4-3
CASSQESLSRVTEAFF
TGCGCCAGCAGCCAAGAAAGTTTAAGCCGAGTCACTGAAGCTTTCTTT